This is a list of T cell receptor beta chains from one sample in a study of cytomegalovirus exposure and HLA in healthy donors. The protocol was immunoSEQ multiplex PCR, while the TCRdb copy is restricted to in-frame clones and leaves out a portion. The sample lists 100,000 to 120,000 clones; around 72% were seen once. Sequencing used PBMCs. Receptors originate from a man aged 30-40 years in good health and CMV-seronegative. Both conserved end residues are part of each CDR3. Fields, in order: J gene, clone size, V gene, D gene, CDR3 protein, CDR3 DNA. The D gene is left open where the match is weak. The size of a clone is reported for some rows only, either as once, few or many, or as a class for expanded clones.

j_gene: TRBJ2-5; abundance: few; v_gene: TRBV29-1; d_gene: TRBD1; CDR3aa: CGQGDETQYF; CDR3nt: TGCGGGCAGGGGGATGAGACCCAGTACTTC
j_gene: TRBJ2-1; abundance: .; v_gene: TRBV28; d_gene: .; CDR3aa: CASSQSGSGRYNEQFF; CDR3nt: TGTGCCAGCAGCCAAAGTGGTAGCGGAAGATACAATGAGCAGTTCTTC
j_gene: TRBJ2-7; abundance: .; v_gene: TRBV27; d_gene: .; CDR3aa: CASSQGRETTYEQYF; CDR3nt: TGTGCCAGCAGTCAGGGGCGGGAGACCACCTACGAGCAGTACTTC
j_gene: TRBJ1-2; abundance: .; v_gene: TRBV9; d_gene: .; CDR3aa: CASRVGGKDLIF; CDR3nt: TGTGCCAGCCGCGTAGGAGGGAAGGACCTCATCTTC
j_gene: TRBJ2-5; abundance: few; v_gene: TRBV5-1; d_gene: TRBD2; CDR3aa: CASSSGTSSGVETQYF; CDR3nt: TGCGCCAGCAGCTCCGGGACTAGCTCAGGGGTCGAGACCCAGTACTTC
j_gene: TRBJ2-7; abundance: .; v_gene: TRBV27; d_gene: .; CDR3aa: CASSDFAGASYEQYF; CDR3nt: TGTGCCAGCAGCGACTTTGCGGGGGCATCCTACGAGCAGTACTTC
j_gene: TRBJ2-1; abundance: .; v_gene: TRBV19; d_gene: .; CDR3aa: CATTRNSYNEQFF; CDR3nt: TGTGCCACCACCAGGAACTCCTACAATGAGCAGTTCTTC
j_gene: TRBJ2-2; abundance: .; v_gene: TRBV4-1; d_gene: .; CDR3aa: CASSLYRDPTGELFF; CDR3nt: TGCGCCAGCAGCCTATACAGGGATCCCACCGGGGAGCTGTTTTTT
j_gene: TRBJ1-5; abundance: .; v_gene: TRBV10-3; d_gene: .; CDR3aa: CAISAETNSNQPQHF; CDR3nt: TGTGCCATCAGTGCGGAGACGAATAGCAATCAGCCCCAGCATTTT
j_gene: TRBJ2-3; abundance: .; v_gene: TRBV27; d_gene: TRBD1; CDR3aa: CASSDRAVTDTQYF; CDR3nt: TGTGCCAGCAGCGACAGGGCGGTCACAGATACGCAGTATTTT
j_gene: TRBJ1-2; abundance: many; v_gene: TRBV5-1; d_gene: .; CDR3aa: CASSLDSYGYTF; CDR3nt: TGCGCCAGCAGCTTGGACAGCTATGGCTACACCTTC
j_gene: TRBJ2-2; abundance: .; v_gene: TRBV9; d_gene: TRBD2; CDR3aa: CASSVVSGRVPGELFF; CDR3nt: TGTGCCAGCAGCGTAGTTAGCGGGCGGGTTCCCGGGGAGCTGTTTTTT
j_gene: TRBJ2-1; abundance: .; v_gene: TRBV5-1; d_gene: .; CDR3aa: CASSLAFGNEQFF; CDR3nt: TGCGCCAGCAGCTTGGCCTTCGGGAATGAGCAGTTCTTC
j_gene: TRBJ2-7; abundance: .; v_gene: TRBV4-1; d_gene: TRBD2; CDR3aa: CASSQDPQRDHYEQYF; CDR3nt: TGCGCCAGCAGCCAAGATCCCCAGCGGGACCACTACGAGCAGTACTTC
j_gene: TRBJ2-3; abundance: .; v_gene: TRBV7-7; d_gene: .; CDR3aa: CASSLSWTDTQYF; CDR3nt: TGTGCCAGCAGCCTATCATGGACAGATACGCAGTATTTT
j_gene: TRBJ1-3; abundance: .; v_gene: TRBV5-6; d_gene: .; CDR3aa: CASSLGPSGWGNTIYF; CDR3nt: TGTGCCAGCAGCTTGGGGCCGTCGGGTTGGGGAAACACCATATATTTT
j_gene: TRBJ1-3; abundance: .; v_gene: TRBV30; d_gene: .; CDR3aa: CAWSVGPGNTIYF; CDR3nt: TGTGCCTGGAGTGTGGGGCCTGGAAACACCATATATTTT
j_gene: TRBJ2-1; abundance: few; v_gene: TRBV2; d_gene: TRBD2; CDR3aa: CASSSLYSGSFSDEQFF; CDR3nt: TGTGCCAGCAGTTCTCTCTATAGCGGGAGTTTTTCCGATGAGCAGTTCTTC
j_gene: TRBJ2-7; abundance: .; v_gene: TRBV5-1; d_gene: .; CDR3aa: CASSLGAGSEQYF; CDR3nt: TGCGCCAGCAGCTTGGGTGCAGGGTCCGAGCAGTACTTC
j_gene: TRBJ1-5; abundance: .; v_gene: TRBV5-1; d_gene: TRBD1; CDR3aa: CASSLGQGDQPQHF; CDR3nt: TGCGCCAGCAGCTTAGGACAGGGCGATCAGCCCCAGCATTTT
j_gene: TRBJ1-2; abundance: few; v_gene: TRBV19; d_gene: .; CDR3aa: CASRPDRNYGYTF; CDR3nt: TGTGCCAGTAGACCCGACAGGAACTATGGCTACACCTTC
j_gene: TRBJ2-5; abundance: .; v_gene: TRBV7-6; d_gene: TRBD1; CDR3aa: CASSWGTEGETQYF; CDR3nt: TGTGCCAGCAGCTGGGGGACAGAGGGGGAGACCCAGTACTTC
j_gene: TRBJ1-3; abundance: .; v_gene: TRBV2; d_gene: TRBD1; CDR3aa: CASSGDRPGNTIYF; CDR3nt: TGTGCCAGCAGTGGGGACAGGCCTGGAAACACCATATATTTT
j_gene: TRBJ1-5; abundance: .; v_gene: TRBV27; d_gene: .; CDR3aa: CASSPPGQPQHF; CDR3nt: TGTGCCAGCAGCCCCCCAGGTCAGCCCCAGCATTTT
j_gene: TRBJ1-3; abundance: .; v_gene: TRBV4-1; d_gene: .; CDR3aa: CASSQRVDSSGNTIYF; CDR3nt: TGCGCCAGCAGCCAGAGGGTGGACAGCTCTGGAAACACCATATATTTT
j_gene: TRBJ1-1; abundance: .; v_gene: TRBV28; d_gene: .; CDR3aa: CASSPVENTEAFF; CDR3nt: TGTGCCAGCAGTCCGGTTGAAAACACTGAAGCTTTCTTT
j_gene: TRBJ2-5; abundance: .; v_gene: TRBV7-9; d_gene: .; CDR3aa: CASSSPGYTAPATQYF; CDR3nt: TGTGCCAGCAGCTCACCGGGATATACCGCCCCGGCGACCCAGTACTTC
j_gene: TRBJ2-1; abundance: .; v_gene: TRBV5-4; d_gene: TRBD2; CDR3aa: CASSYLLAGSNNEQFF; CDR3nt: TGTGCCAGCAGCTATTTACTAGCGGGCTCCAACAATGAGCAGTTCTTC
j_gene: TRBJ1-1; abundance: .; v_gene: TRBV29-1; d_gene: .; CDR3aa: CSARRQENTEAFF; CDR3nt: TGCAGCGCTCGTAGACAGGAGAACACTGAAGCTTTCTTT
j_gene: TRBJ1-1; abundance: .; v_gene: TRBV7-2; d_gene: TRBD1; CDR3aa: CASTTTMGQGATEAFF; CDR3nt: TGTGCCAGCACTACCACCATGGGACAGGGTGCCACTGAAGCTTTCTTT
j_gene: TRBJ2-2; abundance: .; v_gene: TRBV7-2; d_gene: TRBD1; CDR3aa: CASRDRVAGELFF; CDR3nt: TGTGCCAGCAGGGACAGGGTTGCCGGGGAGCTGTTTTTT
j_gene: TRBJ2-7; abundance: .; v_gene: TRBV7-2; d_gene: .; CDR3aa: CASSPQGPLSDEQYF; CDR3nt: TGTGCCAGCAGCCCCCAGGGGCCGCTCTCGGACGAGCAGTACTTC